Below are 15 T cell receptor beta chains sequenced from a single sample in a study of blood T cell repertoires in COVID-19. Measured with immunoSEQ multiplex PCR; TCRdb has only the in-frame clones, and not every one. This table holds 35,000 or so clones, more than 85% found once. The sequenced material came from peripheral blood. These receptors all stem from a man in his 60s with active or convalescent COVID-19.

The genes are TRBV27 and TRBJ1-1, with TRBD1 as a possible D gene (6 bases). The CDR3 consists of 17 residues. The germline V and J ends were trimmed by 6 bases and 6 bases, with 26 bases remaining between them. Germline lookup yields CDR1 MNHEY and CDR2 SMNVEV (reference sequence). The CDR3 bases are TGTGCCAGCAGCCTAAGGGGGGGGTTGCTCACCGGCGCTGAAGCTTTCTTT. This sequence encodes CASSLRGGLLTGAEAFF.

This sequence joins TRBV5-1 and TRBJ2-7, with 8 bases fitting TRBD1. There are 15 residues in the CDR3. Germline V gene data show CDR1 as SGHRS and CDR2 as YFSETQ. Germline trimming cut 1 base from V and 2 bases from J; bases unmatched to any gene: 5. CDR3 residues: CASSLLGQATYEQYF. The CDR3 nucleotides read TGCGCCAGCAGCTTGTTGGGACAGGCCACCTACGAGCAGTACTTC.

The chain uses TRBV15 and TRBJ2-5; 11 nucleotides line up with TRBD2. V was pared by 6 bases and J by 5 bases, with 5 bases of the junction left unmatched. CDR3 length: 14 amino acids. Germline CDR1 and CDR2: LNHNV and YYDKDF (reference sequence). The CDR3 here is CATRKTSGMETQYF. The CDR3 bases are TGTGCCACCAGAAAGACTAGCGGGATGGAGACCCAGTACTTC.

V and J are TRBV30 and TRBJ2-3; weak D call: TRBD1 (8 bases). V shed 5 bases and J shed 4 bases, with 19 bases lying between them. The CDR3 extends over 15 amino acids. Germline CDR1 GTSNPN, CDR2 SVGIG (reference sequence). The CDR3 region is CAWARTGTIADTQYF. As DNA, the CDR3 is TGTGCCTGGGCGAGGACAGGGACTATCGCAGATACGCAGTATTTT.

The chain has TRBV11-3 and TRBJ2-3; 16 positions match TRBD2. This CDR3 region has 16 residues. After removal of 4 bases from V and 4 bases from J, the junction contained 2 bases not matched to a gene. Per the germline V gene, CDR1 is SGHNT and CDR2 is YENEEA. The CDR3 bases are TGTGCCAGCAGCTCCGGGACTAGCGGGAGGGCAGATACGCAGTATTTT. It specifies CASSSGTSGRADTQYF.

The chain couples TRBV7-8 to TRBJ2-7; D is possibly TRBD2 (6 bases). From germline, CDR1 is SGHVS and CDR2 FQNEAQ. CDR3 length: 14 residues. Trimming pared 3 bases from V and 3 bases from J, leaving 12 bases between. CDR3 in DNA: TGTGCCAGCAGCTTGGCCCCGGGACTCTACGAGCAGTACTTC. Translating it yields CASSLAPGLYEQYF.

J is TRBJ2-1 and V is TRBV24-1; TRBD2 aligns across 11 bases. Germline CDR1 reads KGHDR; CDR2 reads SFDVKD. There are 17 residues in the CDR3. V lost 1 base and J lost 11; bases outside the gene matches: 12. CDR3: CATSDFGRLAGYNQQFF. CDR3 DNA: TGTGCCACCAGTGATTTCGGGAGACTAGCGGGATACAACCAGCAGTTCTTC.

The rearrangement links TRBV6-5 to TRBJ1-2; 7 nucleotides line up with TRBD1. J gave up 4 bases and V 3 bases, and 5 bases lay outside the gene matches. Per germline, CDR1 MNHEY and CDR2 SVGAGI. The CDR3 sequence is 14 residues long. The CDR3 loop is CASSYPGQPYGYTF. As DNA, the CDR3 is TGTGCCAGCAGTTATCCGGGACAGCCCTATGGCTACACCTTC.

The gene calls are TRBV10-1 and TRBJ2-1; 9 bases map to TRBD2. CDR3 size: 16 residues. CDR1 and CDR2 from the germline V gene are WNHNN and SYGVQD (reference sequence). V lost 3 bases to trimming and J lost 5 bases; unmatched junction nucleotides: 8. The CDR3 nucleotides are TGCGCCAGCAGTGAAACTGTTCTAGCGGGAAACAATGAGCAGTTCTTC. Translation: CASSETVLAGNNEQFF.

This chain uses TRBV7-8 with TRBJ1-6; TRBD1 is a possible D gene (5 bases). The germline CDR1 and CDR2 sequences are SGHVS and FQNEAQ. CDR3 length: 15 residues. The ends were cut back, 5 bases at V and 6 bases at J, with 14 bases in the middle. The CDR3 DNA sequence: TGTGCCAGCAGCCTGGGCCGGGGGGGTAATTCACCCCTCCACTTT. Protein product: CASSLGRGGNSPLHF.

DNA for the CDR3: TGCGCCAGCAGCTTTTCGGTCGGGAACACTGAAGCTTTCTTT. It translates to CASSFSVGNTEAFF. J is TRBJ1-1 and V is TRBV5-1; D is unresolved. This CDR3 has 14 residues. The V gene's germline CDR1 is SGHRS and CDR2 YFSETQ. V lost 2 bases and J lost 1, with 9 bases in between. Drawing the rest from reference TRBV5-1 and TRBJ1-1, the complete variable domain is KAGVTQTPRYLIKTRGQQVTLSCSPISGHRSVSWYQQTPGQGLQFLFEYFSETQRNKGNFPGRFSGRQFSNSRSEMNVSTLELGDSALYLCASSFSVGNTEAFFGQGTRLTVV.

J is TRBJ1-5 and V is TRBV18; 9 bases match TRBD1. The germline V gene encodes CDR1 KGHSH and CDR2 LQKENI. J was trimmed by 7 bases and V by 4 bases; bases with no gene match: 8. This CDR3 comprises 15 residues. This CDR3 reads CASSRGTGSGQPQHF. The DNA for the CDR3 is TGTGCCAGCTCACGTGGGACAGGGAGCGGACAGCCCCAGCATTTT.

The V and J genes are TRBV18 and TRBJ1-5, with D uncertain. Trimming removed 3 bases from V and 0 bases from J, with 3 bases in between. Germline assignment: CDR1 KGHSH and CDR2 LQKENI. The CDR3 loop spans 13 amino acids. The CDR3 loop reads CASSPSSNQPQHF. In DNA form, the CDR3 reads TGTGCCAGCTCACCGAGTAGCAATCAGCCCCAGCATTTT.

This sequence joins TRBV29-1 and TRBJ1-4, with a tentative D call TRBD1 (6 bases). CDR3 length: 13 amino acids. Germline CDR1 SQVTM, CDR2 ANQGSEA. Trimming removed 7 bases at V and 4 bases at J, with 13 bases between. CDR3 DNA sequence: TGCAGCGGGGTTAGGACAGATAATGAAAAACTGTTTTTT. This sequence encodes CSGVRTDNEKLFF.

J is TRBJ2-5 and V is TRBV7-9, with TRBD1 matching over 10 bases. CDR1 is SEHNR and CDR2 is FQNEAQ in the germline V gene (reference sequence). The CDR3 runs to 15 residues. The V gene end was trimmed by 5 bases and the J gene end by 5 bases; junction bases not matched to a gene: 8. This chain's CDR3 is CASSPRQGAWETQYF. The DNA of the CDR3 is TGTGCCAGCAGCCCCCGACAGGGGGCGTGGGAGACCCAGTACTTC.